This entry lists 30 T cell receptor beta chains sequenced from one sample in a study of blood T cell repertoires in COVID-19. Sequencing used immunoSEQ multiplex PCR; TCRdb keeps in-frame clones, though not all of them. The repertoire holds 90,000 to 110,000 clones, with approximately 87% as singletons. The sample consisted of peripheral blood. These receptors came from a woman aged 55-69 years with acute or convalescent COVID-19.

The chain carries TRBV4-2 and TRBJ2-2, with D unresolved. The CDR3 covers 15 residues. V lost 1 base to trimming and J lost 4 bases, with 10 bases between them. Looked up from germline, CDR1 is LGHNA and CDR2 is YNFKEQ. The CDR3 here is CASSQGYSLTGELFF. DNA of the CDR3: TGTGCCAGCAGCCAAGGGTACAGCCTCACCGGGGAGCTGTTTTTT.

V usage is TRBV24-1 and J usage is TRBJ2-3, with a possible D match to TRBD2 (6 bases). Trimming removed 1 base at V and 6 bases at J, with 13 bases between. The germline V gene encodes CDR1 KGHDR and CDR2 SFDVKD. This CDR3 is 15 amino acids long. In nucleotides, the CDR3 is TGTGCCACCAGTGATTTAGTCGGGAGTGTGGATACGCAGTATTTT. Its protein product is CATSDLVGSVDTQYF.

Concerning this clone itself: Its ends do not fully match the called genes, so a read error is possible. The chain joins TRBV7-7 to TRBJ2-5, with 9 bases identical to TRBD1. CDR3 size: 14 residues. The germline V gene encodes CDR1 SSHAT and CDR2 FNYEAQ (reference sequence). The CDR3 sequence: CASSQTGGAETQYF. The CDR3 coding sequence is TGTGCTAGCAGCCAGACAGGGGGAGCAGAGACCCAGTACTTC.

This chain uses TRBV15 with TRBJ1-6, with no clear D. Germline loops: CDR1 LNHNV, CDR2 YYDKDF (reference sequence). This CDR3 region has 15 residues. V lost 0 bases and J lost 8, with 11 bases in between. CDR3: CATSRDPRIDSPLHF. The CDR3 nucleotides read TGTGCCACCAGCAGAGATCCCAGAATCGATTCACCCCTCCACTTT. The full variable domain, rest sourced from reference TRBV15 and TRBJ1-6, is DAMVIQNPRYQVTQFGKPVTLSCSQTLNHNVMYWYQQKSSQAPKLLFHYYDKDFNNEADTPDNFQSRRPNTSFCFLDIRSPGLGDTAMYLCATSRDPRIDSPLHFGNGTRLTVT.

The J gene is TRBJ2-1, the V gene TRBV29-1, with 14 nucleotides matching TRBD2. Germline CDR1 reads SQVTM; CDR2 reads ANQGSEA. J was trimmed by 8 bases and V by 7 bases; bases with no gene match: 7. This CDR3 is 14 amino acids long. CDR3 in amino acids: CSATGLAGEYEQFF. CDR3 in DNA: TGCAGCGCCACGGGACTAGCGGGAGAATATGAGCAGTTCTTC.

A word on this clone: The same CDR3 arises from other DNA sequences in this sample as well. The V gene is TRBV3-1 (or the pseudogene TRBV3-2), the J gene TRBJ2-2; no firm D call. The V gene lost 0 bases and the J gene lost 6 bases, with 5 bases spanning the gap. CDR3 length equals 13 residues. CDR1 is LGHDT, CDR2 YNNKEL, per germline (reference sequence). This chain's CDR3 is CASSQDPAGELFF. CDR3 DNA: TGTGCCAGCAGCCAAGACCCCGCCGGGGAGCTGTTTTTT.

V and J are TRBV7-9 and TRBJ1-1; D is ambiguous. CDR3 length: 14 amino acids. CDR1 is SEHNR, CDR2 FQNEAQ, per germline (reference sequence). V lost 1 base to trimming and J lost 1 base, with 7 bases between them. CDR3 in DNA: TGTGCCAGCAGCTTAGATCTTCGGAACACTGAAGCTTTCTTT. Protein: CASSLDLRNTEAFF.

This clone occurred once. Here the CDR3 reads CATSRAPTGDEQFF. The CDR3 bases are TGTGCCACGTCCCGGGCCCCAACAGGGGATGAGCAGTTCTTC. This sequence joins TRBV6-5 and TRBJ2-1; 7 bases map to TRBD1. CDR3 length: 14 residues. V shed 10 bases, J shed 8 bases, and the junction held 14 bases outside the gene matches. Germline V lookup: CDR1 MNHEY, CDR2 SVGAGI.

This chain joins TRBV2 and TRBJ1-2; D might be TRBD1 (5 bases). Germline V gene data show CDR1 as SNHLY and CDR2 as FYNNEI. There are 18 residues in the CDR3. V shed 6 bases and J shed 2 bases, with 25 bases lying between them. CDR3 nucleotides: TGTGCCAGCAGCAAAGCAGGGCTCTCGGAAGCTGGAAACTATGGCTACACCTTC. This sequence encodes CASSKAGLSEAGNYGYTF.

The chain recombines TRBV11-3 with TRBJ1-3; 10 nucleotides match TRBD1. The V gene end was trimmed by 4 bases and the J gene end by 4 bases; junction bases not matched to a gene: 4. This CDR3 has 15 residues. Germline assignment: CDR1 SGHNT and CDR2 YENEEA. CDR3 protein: CASSSGQGEGNTIYF. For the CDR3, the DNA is TGTGCCAGCAGCTCTGGACAGGGGGAAGGAAACACCATATATTTT.

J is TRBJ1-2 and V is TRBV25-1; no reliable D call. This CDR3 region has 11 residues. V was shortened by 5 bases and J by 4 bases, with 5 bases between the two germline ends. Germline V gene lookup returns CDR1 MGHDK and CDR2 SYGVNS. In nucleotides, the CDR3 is TGTGCCAGCAGTCTCTTCTATGGCTACACCTTC. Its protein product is CASSLFYGYTF.

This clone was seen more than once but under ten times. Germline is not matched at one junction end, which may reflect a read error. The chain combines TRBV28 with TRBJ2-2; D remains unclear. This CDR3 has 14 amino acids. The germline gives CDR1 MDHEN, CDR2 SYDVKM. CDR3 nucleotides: TGTGCCAGCAGTCGACATGGGCTCACCAGGGAGCTGTTTTTT. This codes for CASSRHGLTRELFF.

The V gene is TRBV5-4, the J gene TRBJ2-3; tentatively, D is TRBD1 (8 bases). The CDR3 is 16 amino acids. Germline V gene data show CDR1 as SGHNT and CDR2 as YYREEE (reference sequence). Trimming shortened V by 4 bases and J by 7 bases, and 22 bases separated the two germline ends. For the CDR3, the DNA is TGTGCCAGCAGCCCGGGGGGCAGGGGGCCCTCGAATACGCAGTATTTT. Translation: CASSPGGRGPSNTQYF.

The CDR3 protein is CASSHLPGQGNYGYTF. In nucleotides, the CDR3 is TGCGCCAGCAGCCACTTACCGGGACAGGGAAACTATGGCTACACCTTC. This chain joins TRBV4-1 and TRBJ1-2; 9 bases are shared with TRBD1. The J segment lost 2 bases and the V segment lost 3 bases, leaving 7 bases of the junction unmatched. CDR3 length equals 16 residues. Germline V gene data show CDR1 as MGHRA and CDR2 as YSYEKL.

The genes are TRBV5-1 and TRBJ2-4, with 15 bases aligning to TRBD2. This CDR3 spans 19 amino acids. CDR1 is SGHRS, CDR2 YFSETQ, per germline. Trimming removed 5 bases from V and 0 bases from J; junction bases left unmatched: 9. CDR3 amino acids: CASSSGTSGGPLAKNIQYF. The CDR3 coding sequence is TGCGCCAGCAGTTCCGGGACTAGCGGGGGGCCGTTAGCCAAAAACATTCAGTACTTC.

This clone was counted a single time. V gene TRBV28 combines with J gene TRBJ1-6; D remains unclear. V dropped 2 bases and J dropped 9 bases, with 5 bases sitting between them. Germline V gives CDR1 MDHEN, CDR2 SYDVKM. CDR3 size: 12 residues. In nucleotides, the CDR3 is TGTGCCAGCAGTTTACGGGTTTCACCCCTCCACTTT. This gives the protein CASSLRVSPLHF.

CDR3 in DNA: TGTGCCAGCAGTCTCTTCGGCGGGGGCCGTGGCTACACCTTC. Translating gives CASSLFGGGRGYTF. The chain links TRBV28 to TRBJ1-2; a possible D gene is TRBD1 (6 bases). V was clipped by 5 bases and J by 7 bases, with 17 bases between them. From germline, CDR1 is MDHEN and CDR2 SYDVKM. This CDR3 region has 14 residues.

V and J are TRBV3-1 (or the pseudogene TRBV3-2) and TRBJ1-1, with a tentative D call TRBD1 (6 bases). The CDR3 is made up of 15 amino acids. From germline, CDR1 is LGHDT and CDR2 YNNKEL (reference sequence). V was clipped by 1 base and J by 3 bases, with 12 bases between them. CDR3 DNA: TGTGCCAGCAGCCAAGGGGCAGGGGCGGACACTGAAGCTTTCTTT. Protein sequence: CASSQGAGADTEAFF.

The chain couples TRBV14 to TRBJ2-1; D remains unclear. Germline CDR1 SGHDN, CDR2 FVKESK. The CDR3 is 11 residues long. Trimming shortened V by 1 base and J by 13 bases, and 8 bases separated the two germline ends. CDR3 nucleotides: TGTGCCAGCAGCCAAGGTCCAAAACAGTTCTTC. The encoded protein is CASSQGPKQFF.

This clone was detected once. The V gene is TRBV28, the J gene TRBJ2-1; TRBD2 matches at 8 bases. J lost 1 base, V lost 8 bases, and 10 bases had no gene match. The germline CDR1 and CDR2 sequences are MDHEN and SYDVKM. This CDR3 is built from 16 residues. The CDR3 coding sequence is TGTGCCAGCCTGAACGGGGGGGGAGGGTCCTACAATGAGCAGTTCTTC. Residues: CASLNGGGGSYNEQFF.

The CDR3 loop reads CASSSLMRATRFSNSNQPQHF. In nucleotides, the CDR3 is TGTGCCAGCAGTTCCCTTATGCGGGCCACCCGATTCTCGAATAGCAATCAGCCCCAGCATTTT. The chain couples TRBV28 to TRBJ1-5; D not resolved. CDR1 MDHEN and CDR2 SYDVKM come from the germline V gene. The V gene lost 4 bases and the J gene lost 0 bases, with 28 bases spanning the gap. The CDR3 runs to 21 residues.

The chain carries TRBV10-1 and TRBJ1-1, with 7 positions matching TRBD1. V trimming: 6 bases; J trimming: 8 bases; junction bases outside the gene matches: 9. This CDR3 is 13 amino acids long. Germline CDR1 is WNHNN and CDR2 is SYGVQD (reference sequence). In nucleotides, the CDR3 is TGCGCCAGCAGCTTGCTGCAGGGGGGAGAAGCTTTCTTT. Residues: CASSLLQGGEAFF.

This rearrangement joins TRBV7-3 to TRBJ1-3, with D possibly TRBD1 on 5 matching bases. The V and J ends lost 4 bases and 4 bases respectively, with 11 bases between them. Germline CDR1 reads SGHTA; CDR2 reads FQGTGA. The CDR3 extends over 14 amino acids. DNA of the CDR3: TGTGCCAGCAGCTCGGACACCGCCGGAAACACCATATATTTT. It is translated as CASSSDTAGNTIYF.

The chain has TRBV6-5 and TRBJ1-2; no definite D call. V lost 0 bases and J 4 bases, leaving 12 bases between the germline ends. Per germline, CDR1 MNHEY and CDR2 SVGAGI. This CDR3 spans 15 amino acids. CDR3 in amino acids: CASSYSREQAYGYTF. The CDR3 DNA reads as TGTGCCAGCAGTTACTCGAGAGAGCAGGCCTATGGCTACACCTTC.

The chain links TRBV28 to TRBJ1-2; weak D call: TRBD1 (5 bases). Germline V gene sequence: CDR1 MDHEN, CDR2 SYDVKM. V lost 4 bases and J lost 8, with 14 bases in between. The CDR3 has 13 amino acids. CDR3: CASSSGFKGGYTF. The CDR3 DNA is TGTGCCAGCAGTTCTGGGTTTAAGGGGGGCTACACCTTC.

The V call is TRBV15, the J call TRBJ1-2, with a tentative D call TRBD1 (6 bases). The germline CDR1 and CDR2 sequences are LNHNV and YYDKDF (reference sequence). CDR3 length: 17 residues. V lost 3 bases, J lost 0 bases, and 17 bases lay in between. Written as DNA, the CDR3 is TGTGCCACCAGCAGGCAAGGGGGGGTAGGAGCTAACTATGGCTACACCTTC. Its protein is CATSRQGGVGANYGYTF.

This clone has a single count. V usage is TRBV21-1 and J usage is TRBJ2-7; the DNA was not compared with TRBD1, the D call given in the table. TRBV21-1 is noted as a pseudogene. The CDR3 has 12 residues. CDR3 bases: TGTGCCAGCACAGGGATCCCTCACGAGCAGTACTTC. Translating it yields CASTGIPHEQYF.

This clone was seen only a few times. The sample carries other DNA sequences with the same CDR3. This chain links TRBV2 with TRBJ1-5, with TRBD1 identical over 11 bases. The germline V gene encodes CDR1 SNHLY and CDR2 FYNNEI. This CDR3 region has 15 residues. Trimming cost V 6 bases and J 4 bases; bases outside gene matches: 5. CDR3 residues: CASRAGTGGNQPQHF. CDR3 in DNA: TGTGCCAGCAGGGCCGGGACAGGGGGAAATCAGCCCCAGCATTTT.

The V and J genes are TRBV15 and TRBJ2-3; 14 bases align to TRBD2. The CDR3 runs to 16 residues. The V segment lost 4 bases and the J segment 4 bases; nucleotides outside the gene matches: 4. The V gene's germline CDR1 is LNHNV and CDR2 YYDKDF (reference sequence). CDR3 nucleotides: TGTGCCACCAGCACGGGACTAGCGGGAGTGGCAGATACGCAGTATTTT. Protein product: CATSTGLAGVADTQYF.

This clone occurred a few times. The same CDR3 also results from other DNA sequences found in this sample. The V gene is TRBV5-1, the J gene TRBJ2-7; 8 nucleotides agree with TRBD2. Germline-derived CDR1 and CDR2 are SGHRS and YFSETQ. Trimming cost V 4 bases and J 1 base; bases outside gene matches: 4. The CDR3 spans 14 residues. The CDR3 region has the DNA TGCGCCAGCAGCGGTACTAGCGGATCCTACGAGCAGTACTTC. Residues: CASSGTSGSYEQYF.